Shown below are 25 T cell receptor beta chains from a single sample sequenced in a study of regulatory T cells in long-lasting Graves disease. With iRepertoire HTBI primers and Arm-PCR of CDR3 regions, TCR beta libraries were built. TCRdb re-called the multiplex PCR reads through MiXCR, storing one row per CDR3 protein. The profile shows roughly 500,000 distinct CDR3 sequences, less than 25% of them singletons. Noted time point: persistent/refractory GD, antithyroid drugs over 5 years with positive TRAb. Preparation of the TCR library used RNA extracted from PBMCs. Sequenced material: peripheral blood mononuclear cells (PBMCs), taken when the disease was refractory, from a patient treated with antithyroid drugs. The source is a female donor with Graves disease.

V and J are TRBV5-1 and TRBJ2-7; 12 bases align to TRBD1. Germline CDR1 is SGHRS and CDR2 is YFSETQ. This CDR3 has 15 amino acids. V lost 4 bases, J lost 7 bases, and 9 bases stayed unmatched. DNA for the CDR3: TGCGCCAGCAGCCCGTCGGGACAGGGGGCTAGGGAGCAGTACTTC. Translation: CASSPSGQGAREQYF.

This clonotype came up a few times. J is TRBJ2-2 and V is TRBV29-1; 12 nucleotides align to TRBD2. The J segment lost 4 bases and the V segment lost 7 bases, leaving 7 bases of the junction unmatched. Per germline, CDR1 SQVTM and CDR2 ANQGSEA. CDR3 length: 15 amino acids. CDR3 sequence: CSAATSGRGTGELFF. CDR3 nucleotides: TGCAGCGCCGCGACTAGCGGGAGAGGCACCGGGGAGCTGTTTTTT.

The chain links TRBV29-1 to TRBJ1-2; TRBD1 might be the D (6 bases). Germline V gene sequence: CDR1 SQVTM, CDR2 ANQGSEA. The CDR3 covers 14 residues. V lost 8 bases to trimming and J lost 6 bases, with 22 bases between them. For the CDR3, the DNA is TGCAGCCCTGGGGGCAGTTTCGTCCAGAATGGCTACACCTTC. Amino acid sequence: CSPGGSFVQNGYTF.

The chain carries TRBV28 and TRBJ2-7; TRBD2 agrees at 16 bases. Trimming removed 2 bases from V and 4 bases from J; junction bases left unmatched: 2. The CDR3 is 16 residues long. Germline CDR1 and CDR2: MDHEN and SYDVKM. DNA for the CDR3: TGTGCCAGCAGTTTACTGGGACTAGCGGGAGGGTACGAGCAGTACTTC. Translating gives CASSLLGLAGGYEQYF.

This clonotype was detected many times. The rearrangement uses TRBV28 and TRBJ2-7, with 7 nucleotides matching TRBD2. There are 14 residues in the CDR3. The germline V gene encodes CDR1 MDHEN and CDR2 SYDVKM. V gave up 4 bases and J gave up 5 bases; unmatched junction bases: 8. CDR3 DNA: TGTGCCAGCAGTTCACGGGCGGGAGCCCACGAGCAGTACTTC. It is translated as CASSSRAGAHEQYF.

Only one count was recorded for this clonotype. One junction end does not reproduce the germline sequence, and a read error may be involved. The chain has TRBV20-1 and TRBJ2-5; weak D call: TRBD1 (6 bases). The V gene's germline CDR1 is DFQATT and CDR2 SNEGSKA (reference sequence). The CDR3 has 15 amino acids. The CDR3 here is CSAREPAGAWETQYF. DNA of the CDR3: TGCAGTGCCAGAGAGCCGGCAGGGGCCTGGGAGACCCAGTACTTC.

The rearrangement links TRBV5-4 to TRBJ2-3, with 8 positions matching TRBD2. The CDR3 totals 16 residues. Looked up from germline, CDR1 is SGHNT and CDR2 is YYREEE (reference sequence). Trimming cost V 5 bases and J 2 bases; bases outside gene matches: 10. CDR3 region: CASSHKRERLTDTQYF. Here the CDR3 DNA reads TGTGCCAGCAGTCATAAGCGGGAGCGCCTCACAGATACGCAGTATTTT.

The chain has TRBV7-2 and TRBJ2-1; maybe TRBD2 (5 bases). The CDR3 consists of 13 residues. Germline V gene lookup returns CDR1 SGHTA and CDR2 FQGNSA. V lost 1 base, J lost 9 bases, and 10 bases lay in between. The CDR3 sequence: CASSLVPEGEQFF. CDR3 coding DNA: TGTGCCAGCAGCTTAGTCCCCGAGGGTGAGCAGTTCTTC. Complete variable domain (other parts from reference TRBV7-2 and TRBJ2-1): GAGVSQSPSNKVTEKGKDVELRCDPISGHTALYWYRQSLGQGLEFLIYFQGNSAPDKSGLPSDRFSAERTGGSVSTLTIQRTQQEDSAVYLCASSLVPEGEQFFGPGTRLTVL.

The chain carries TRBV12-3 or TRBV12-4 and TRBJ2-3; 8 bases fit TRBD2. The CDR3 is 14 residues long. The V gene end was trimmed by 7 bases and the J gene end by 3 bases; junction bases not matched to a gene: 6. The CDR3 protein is CASTPGLGTDTQYF. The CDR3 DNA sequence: TGTGCCAGCACTCCGGGACTAGGGACAGATACGCAGTATTTT.

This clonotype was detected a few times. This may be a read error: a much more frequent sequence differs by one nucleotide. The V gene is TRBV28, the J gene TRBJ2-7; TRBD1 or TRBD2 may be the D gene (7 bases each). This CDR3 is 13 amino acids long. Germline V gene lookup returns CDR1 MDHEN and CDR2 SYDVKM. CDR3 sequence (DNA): TGTGTCATAGCAGGGGGGGCTTCCTACGAGCAGTACTTC. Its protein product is CVIAGGASYEQYF. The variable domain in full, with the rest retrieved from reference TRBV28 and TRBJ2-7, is DVKVTQSSRYLVKRTGEKVFLECVQDMDHENMFWYRQDPGLGLRLIYFSYDVKMKEKGDIPEGYSVSREKKERFSLILESASTNQTSMYLCVIAGGASYEQYFGPGTRLTVT.

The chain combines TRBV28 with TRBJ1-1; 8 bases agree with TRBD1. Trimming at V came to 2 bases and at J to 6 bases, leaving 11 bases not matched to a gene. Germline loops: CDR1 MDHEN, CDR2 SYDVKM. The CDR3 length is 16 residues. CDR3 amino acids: CASSLGGQVVGSEAFF. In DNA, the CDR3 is TGTGCCAGCAGTTTAGGGGGACAGGTTGTGGGATCTGAAGCTTTCTTT.

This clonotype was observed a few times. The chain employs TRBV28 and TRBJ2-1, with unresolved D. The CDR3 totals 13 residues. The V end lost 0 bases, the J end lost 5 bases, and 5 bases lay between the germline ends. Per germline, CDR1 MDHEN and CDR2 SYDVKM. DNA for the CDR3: TGTGCCAGCAGTTTATGGTCCAACAATGAGCAGTTCTTC. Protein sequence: CASSLWSNNEQFF.

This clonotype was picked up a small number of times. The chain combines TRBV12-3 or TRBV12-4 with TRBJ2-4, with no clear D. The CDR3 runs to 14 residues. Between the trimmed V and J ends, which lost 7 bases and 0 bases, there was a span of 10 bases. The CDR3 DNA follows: TGTGCCAGCACCAAGGAACTAGCCAAAAACATTCAGTACTTC. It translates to CASTKELAKNIQYF.

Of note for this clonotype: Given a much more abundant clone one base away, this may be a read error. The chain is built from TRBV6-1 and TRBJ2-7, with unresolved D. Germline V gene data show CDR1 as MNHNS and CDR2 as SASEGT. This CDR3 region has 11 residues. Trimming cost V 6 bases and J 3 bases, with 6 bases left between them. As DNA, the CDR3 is TGTGCCAGCAGGTCTATCTACGAGCAGTACTTC. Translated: CASRSIYEQYF.

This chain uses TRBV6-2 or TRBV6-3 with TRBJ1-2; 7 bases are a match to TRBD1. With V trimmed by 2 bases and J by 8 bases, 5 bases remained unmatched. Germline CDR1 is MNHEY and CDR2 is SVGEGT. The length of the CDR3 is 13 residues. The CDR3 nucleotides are TGTGCCAGCAGTTACACAGGGGTCGAGGGCTACACCTTC. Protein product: CASSYTGVEGYTF.

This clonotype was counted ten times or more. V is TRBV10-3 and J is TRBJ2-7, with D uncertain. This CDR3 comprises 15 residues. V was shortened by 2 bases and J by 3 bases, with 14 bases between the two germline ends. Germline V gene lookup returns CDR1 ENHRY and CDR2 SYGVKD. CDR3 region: CAISEKEDGDYEQYF. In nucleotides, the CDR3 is TGTGCCATCAGTGAGAAAGAGGACGGCGACTACGAGCAGTACTTC.

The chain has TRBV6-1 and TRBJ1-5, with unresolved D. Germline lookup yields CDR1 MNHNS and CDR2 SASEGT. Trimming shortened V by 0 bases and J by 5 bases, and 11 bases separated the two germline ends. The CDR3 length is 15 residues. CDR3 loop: CASSEARMSYQPQHF. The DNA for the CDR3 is TGTGCCAGCAGTGAAGCTAGAATGTCCTATCAGCCCCAGCATTTT.

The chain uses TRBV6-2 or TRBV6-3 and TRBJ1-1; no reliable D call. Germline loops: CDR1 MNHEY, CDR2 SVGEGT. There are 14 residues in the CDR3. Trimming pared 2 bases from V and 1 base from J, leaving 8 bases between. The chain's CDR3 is CASSYMGGNTEAFF. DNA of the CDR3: TGTGCCAGCAGTTACATGGGAGGGAACACTGAAGCTTTCTTT.

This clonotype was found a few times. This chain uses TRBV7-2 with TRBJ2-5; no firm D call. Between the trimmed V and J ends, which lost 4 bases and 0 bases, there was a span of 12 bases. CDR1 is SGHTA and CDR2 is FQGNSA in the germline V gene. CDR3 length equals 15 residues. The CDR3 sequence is CASSYPLGYQETQYF. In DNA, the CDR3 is TGTGCCAGCAGCTACCCATTGGGGTACCAAGAGACCCAGTACTTC.

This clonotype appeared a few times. This CDR3 reads CASSRGAGQPQHF. Written as DNA, the CDR3 is TGTGCCAGCTCACGAGGGGCGGGACAGCCCCAGCATTTT. The J gene is TRBJ1-5, the V gene TRBV18, with a possible D match to TRBD1 (5 bases). The germline gives CDR1 KGHSH, CDR2 LQKENI. The CDR3 is made up of 13 amino acids. Trimming pared 4 bases from V and 7 bases from J, leaving 11 bases between.

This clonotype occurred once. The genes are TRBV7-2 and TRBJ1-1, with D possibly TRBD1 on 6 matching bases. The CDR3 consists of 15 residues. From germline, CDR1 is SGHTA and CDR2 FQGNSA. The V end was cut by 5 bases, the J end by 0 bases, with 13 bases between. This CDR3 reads CASSAGGGLNTEAFF. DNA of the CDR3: TGTGCCAGCAGCGCCGGGGGGGGGCTGAACACTGAAGCTTTCTTT.

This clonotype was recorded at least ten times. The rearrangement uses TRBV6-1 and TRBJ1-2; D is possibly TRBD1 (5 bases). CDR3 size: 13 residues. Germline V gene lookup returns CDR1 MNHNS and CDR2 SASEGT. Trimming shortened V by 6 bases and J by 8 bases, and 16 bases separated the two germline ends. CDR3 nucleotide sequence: TGTGCCAGCAGAGGGGCCGGAGGAAGGGGCTACACCTTC. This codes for CASRGAGGRGYTF.

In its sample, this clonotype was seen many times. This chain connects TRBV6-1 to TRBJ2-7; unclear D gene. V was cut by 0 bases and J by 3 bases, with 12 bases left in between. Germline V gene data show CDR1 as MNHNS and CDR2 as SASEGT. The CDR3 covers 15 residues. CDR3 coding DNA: TGTGCCAGCAGTGAAGCGGTCGGGTCCAACTACGAGCAGTACTTC. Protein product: CASSEAVGSNYEQYF.

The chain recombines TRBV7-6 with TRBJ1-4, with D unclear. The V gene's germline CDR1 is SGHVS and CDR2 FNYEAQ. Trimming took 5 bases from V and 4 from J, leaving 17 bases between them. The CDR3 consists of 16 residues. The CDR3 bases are TGTGCCAGCAGCCAACGAATCCTACAGTTTAATGAAAAACTGTTTTTT. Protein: CASSQRILQFNEKLFF.

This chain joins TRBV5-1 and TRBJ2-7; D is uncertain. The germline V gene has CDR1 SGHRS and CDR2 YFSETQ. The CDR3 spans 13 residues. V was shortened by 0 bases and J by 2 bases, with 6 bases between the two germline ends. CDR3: CASSLERTYEQYF. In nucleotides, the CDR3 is TGCGCCAGCAGCTTGGAGAGGACCTACGAGCAGTACTTC.